These 21 T cell receptor beta chains were all obtained from the same sample, sequenced in a study of cytomegalovirus exposure and HLA in healthy donors. PCR involved 60 Vbeta and 13 Jbeta primers. Here immunoSEQ multiplex PCR was the method, and the copy in TCRdb shows in-frame clones only, minus some. The table shows nearly 300,000 clones, with 80% to 90% occurring only once. Input material: PBMCs. The receptors originated from a man aged 35-49 years in good health and CMV-seropositive.

The rearrangement links TRBV28 to TRBJ1-5; D gene uncertain. This CDR3 has 15 residues. Trimming pared 3 bases from V and 2 bases from J, leaving 11 bases between. The germline gives CDR1 MDHEN, CDR2 SYDVKM. For the CDR3, the DNA is TGTGCCAGCAGTTTGGAGGAGCAAGGCAATCAGCCCCAGCATTTT. Protein product: CASSLEEQGNQPQHF.

The rearrangement links TRBV25-1 to TRBJ2-1, with 7 positions matching TRBD2. The CDR3 is 17 amino acids. Losses at the gene ends were 3 bases for V and 0 bases for J; bases not matched to a gene: 8. CDR1 and CDR2 (germline): MGHDK, SYGVNS. The CDR3 DNA follows: TGTGCCAGCAGTGACCCCACTAGCGCAGACTCCTACAATGAGCAGTTCTTC. Translation gives CASSDPTSADSYNEQFF.

The chain joins TRBV4-1 to TRBJ2-4, with 8 positions matching TRBD1. Germline-derived CDR1 and CDR2 are MGHRA and YSYEKL. The CDR3 totals 14 residues. Trimming cost V 6 bases and J 8 bases; bases outside gene matches: 9. The CDR3 spells CASSQDRETDIQYF. DNA of the CDR3: TGCGCCAGCAGTCAGGACAGGGAGACGGACATTCAGTACTTC.

This chain uses TRBV7-3 with TRBJ2-1; 10 nucleotides agree with TRBD2. V was pared by 4 bases and J by 4 bases, with 7 bases of the junction left unmatched. Germline-derived CDR1 and CDR2 are SGHTA and FQGTGA. CDR3 length: 16 residues. The CDR3 spells CASSYPGLAPYNEQFF. In DNA, the CDR3 is TGTGCCAGCAGCTACCCGGGACTAGCGCCATACAATGAGCAGTTCTTC.

This rearrangement joins TRBV2 to TRBJ2-3; the D gene is possibly TRBD1 (5 bases). CDR1 is SNHLY, CDR2 FYNNEI, per germline. The CDR3 runs 13 residues. Deletions cut 3 bases from V and 3 bases from J, with 7 bases between. CDR3 coding DNA: TGTGCCAGCAGTGATCAGGGTACAGATACGCAGTATTTT. Protein product: CASSDQGTDTQYF.

This clone occurred a few times. This chain joins TRBV10-1 and TRBJ1-1, with TRBD1 as a possible D gene (5 bases). The V end was cut by 4 bases, the J end by 0 bases, with 6 bases between. The CDR3 spans 13 residues. Looked up from germline, CDR1 is WNHNN and CDR2 is SYGVQD (reference sequence). The CDR3 sequence: CASSGQMNTEAFF. Here the CDR3 DNA reads TGCGCCAGCAGTGGACAGATGAACACTGAAGCTTTCTTT.

This clone has more than one count but fewer than ten. V and J are TRBV5-1 and TRBJ2-5, with D perhaps matching TRBD1 (6 bases). Trimming pared 4 bases from V and 4 bases from J, leaving 20 bases between. This CDR3 region has 16 residues. The germline V gene encodes CDR1 SGHRS and CDR2 YFSETQ. CDR3 residues: CASSPSQRAGVETQYF. The DNA for the CDR3 is TGCGCCAGCAGCCCATCCCAGAGGGCAGGGGTAGAGACCCAGTACTTC.

The genes are TRBV4-1 and TRBJ2-3; D may be TRBD2 (5 bases). There are 18 residues in the CDR3. The germline V gene has CDR1 MGHRA and CDR2 YSYEKL. V dropped 4 bases and J dropped 1 base, with 21 bases sitting between them. CDR3 nucleotides: TGCGCCAGCAGCCCCATCCTCCCTAGCTGGCTACGCACAGATACGCAGTATTTT. Its translation is CASSPILPSWLRTDTQYF.

This sequence joins TRBV6-4 and TRBJ2-1, with 11 bases matching TRBD2. The CDR3 contains 14 residues. Trimming cost V 2 bases and J 6 bases; bases outside gene matches: 0. Germline V gives CDR1 MRHNA, CDR2 SNTAGT. CDR3 sequence (DNA): TGTGCCAGCAGTGACGGGACTAGCGGCAATGAGCAGTTCTTC. Its translation is CASSDGTSGNEQFF.

This chain joins TRBV19 and TRBJ1-2, with 10 bases that match TRBD1. CDR3 length: 14 residues. V shed 5 bases and J 2 bases; nucleotides not matched to a gene: 2. Germline V CDR1 and CDR2: LNHDA, SQIVND (reference sequence). This CDR3 reads CASSSTGGNYGYTF. In DNA form, the CDR3 reads TGTGCCAGTAGTTCGACAGGGGGCAACTATGGCTACACCTTC.

V and J are TRBV19 and TRBJ1-2; 9 nucleotides agree with TRBD1. V was pared by 6 bases and J by 1 base, with 6 bases of the junction left unmatched. This CDR3 is 15 amino acids long. Germline V gene lookup returns CDR1 LNHDA and CDR2 SQIVND (reference sequence). CDR3: CASRPGQGGNYGYTF. Here the CDR3 DNA reads TGTGCCAGTAGGCCGGGACAGGGCGGTAACTATGGCTACACCTTC.

This chain connects TRBV27 to TRBJ2-7; 8 positions agree with TRBD2. The CDR3 has 14 residues. With 4 bases clipped from V and 7 bases from J, the junction kept 9 bases outside the gene matches. Germline CDR1 MNHEY, CDR2 SMNVEV (reference sequence). This chain's CDR3 is CASSSGGVPLEQYF. The CDR3 nucleotides are TGTGCCAGCAGTTCGGGAGGGGTCCCGTTGGAGCAGTACTTC.

This sequence joins TRBV11-2 and TRBJ1-1; possible D gene TRBD1, 6 bases. The CDR3 is 12 residues long. V lost 5 bases, J lost 5 bases, and 9 bases lay in between. In germline, CDR1 is SGHAT, CDR2 FQNNGV. CDR3 loop: CASSRGWTEAFF. The CDR3, as DNA: TGTGCCAGCAGCAGGGGGTGGACTGAAGCTTTCTTT.

The rearrangement joins TRBV19 to TRBJ1-5; possible D gene TRBD1, 6 bases. V shed 5 bases and J shed 1 base, with 15 bases lying between them. CDR3 length: 16 amino acids. Germline CDR1 and CDR2: LNHDA and SQIVND (reference sequence). The CDR3 here is CASSPAGAWSNQPQHF. For the CDR3, the DNA is TGTGCCAGTAGTCCGGCAGGGGCATGGAGCAATCAGCCCCAGCATTTT. Complete variable domain (other parts from reference TRBV19 and TRBJ1-5): DGGITQSPKYLFRKEGQNVTLSCEQNLNHDAMYWYRQDPGQGLRLIYYSQIVNDFQKGDIAEGYSVSREKKESFPLTVTSAQKNPTAFYLCASSPAGAWSNQPQHFGDGTRLSIL.

The V and J genes are TRBV11-2 and TRBJ1-1, with 7 bases fitting TRBD1. From germline, CDR1 is SGHAT and CDR2 FQNNGV. CDR3 length: 15 residues. V was clipped by 5 bases and J by 0 bases; unmatched bases: 6. CDR3 region: CASSAWTGLNTEAFF. The CDR3 region has the DNA TGTGCCAGCAGCGCGTGGACAGGCCTGAACACTGAAGCTTTCTTT.

This clone was recorded once. The genes are TRBV19 and TRBJ2-7; D not resolved. Germline lookup yields CDR1 LNHDA and CDR2 SQIVND (reference sequence). This CDR3 is 11 amino acids long. V was clipped by 11 bases and J by 4 bases, with 12 bases between them. The CDR3, as DNA: TGTGCCGTGGGCCCCAGTTACGAGCAGTACTTC. Amino acid sequence: CAVGPSYEQYF.

The rearrangement links TRBV6-5 to TRBJ2-7; D is undetermined. Trimming stripped 6 bases from V and 5 bases from J, with 8 bases between. The CDR3 consists of 11 residues. Germline V gene sequence: CDR1 MNHEY, CDR2 SVGAGI. CDR3 protein: CASSPGNEQYF. Here the CDR3 DNA reads TGTGCCAGCAGCCCTGGCAACGAGCAGTACTTC.

The rearrangement links TRBV7-6 to TRBJ2-7; D perhaps matches TRBD1 (6 bases). V was clipped by 3 bases and J by 5 bases, with 17 bases between them. This CDR3 region has 15 residues. Germline loops: CDR1 SGHVS, CDR2 FNYEAQ. The CDR3 region has the DNA TGTGCCAGCAGCTTTTCCGGACCCAGGGGAGACGAGCAGTACTTC. Protein sequence: CASSFSGPRGDEQYF.

This chain links TRBV4-1 with TRBJ1-1; the D is unclear. The CDR3 consists of 15 residues. The germline gives CDR1 MGHRA, CDR2 YSYEKL. Trimming cost V 2 bases and J 3 bases, with 13 bases left between them. The CDR3 nucleotides are TGCGCCAGCAGCCAACTTGTATTAGAGGACACTGAAGCTTTCTTT. Protein product: CASSQLVLEDTEAFF.

The chain joins TRBV18 to TRBJ2-5; 8 bases are shared with TRBD1. The V segment lost 3 bases and the J segment 5 bases; nucleotides outside the gene matches: 5. Germline V gene sequence: CDR1 KGHSH, CDR2 LQKENI. The CDR3 sequence is 14 residues long. Written as DNA, the CDR3 is TGTGCCAGCTCACCGCAGGGGGCCTATGAGACCCAGTACTTC. This sequence encodes CASSPQGAYETQYF. The full variable domain, rest sourced from reference TRBV18 and TRBJ2-5, is NAGVMQNPRHLVRRRGQEARLRCSPMKGHSHVYWYRQLPEEGLKFMVYLQKENIIDESGMPKERFSAEFPKEGPSILRIQQVVRGDSAAYFCASSPQGAYETQYFGPGTRLLVL.

CDR3 coding DNA: TGTGCCAGCAGCACAAAGGACAGGGGGTCCCACTCTGGGGCCAACGTCCTGACTTTC. Protein: CASSTKDRGSHSGANVLTF. The J gene is TRBJ2-6, the V gene TRBV7-3, with 10 bases that match TRBD1. The CDR3 covers 19 residues. Germline assignment: CDR1 SGHTA and CDR2 FQGTGA. The J segment lost 0 bases and the V segment lost 5 bases, leaving 10 bases of the junction unmatched.